Here is one TCR beta chain with its context. Its antigen is currently unknown. At one of its ends the junction is not consistent with the germline gene, which may arise from a read error. This entry comes from a study of tumor and adjacent non-tumor tissue in lung cancer. Study details: Aged about 31 to 76 years, patients included roughly ten men and 5 women with stage I to III disease. Samples averaged about 4.3 million productive TCRbeta reads each.

Germline V gene lookup returns CDR1 WNHNN and CDR2 SYGVQD (reference sequence). The CDR3 totals 13 residues. No cell sorting was done before RNA was extracted from the tissue. The library came from three nested PCR rounds adapted from ARM-PCR protocols. MiXCR, applied by TCRdb to the multiplex PCR reads, yields one record per CDR3 protein. This table holds under 95,000 distinct CDR3 sequences, 61% found once. Findings and caveats of the study: In normal lung, the top 100 clones were significantly more dominant than in tumor. Patients with more diverse tumor TCRs had worse survival.

This sequence originates from a man between 70 and 80 years old with non-small cell lung cancer. Sequenced material: lung tumor tissue. The chain carries TRBV10-1 and TRBJ2-5, with TRBD1 matching over 7 bases. As DNA, the CDR3 is TGTGCCAGCAACGGGACAGTACAAGAGATCGAGTACTTC. Protein product: CASNGTVQEIEYF.